This TCR beta chain appears in the sequencing data of a study of spatial heterogeneity in lung cancer. The overall study: Sequence detection consistently recorded a greater number of beta-chain than alpha-chain sequences.

Losses at the gene ends were 1 base for V and 8 bases for J; bases not matched to a gene: 7. The CDR3 totals 14 residues. CDR1 and CDR2 (germline): SQVTM, ANQGSEA. Documented time point: sample taken at primary tumor resection. Sequencing covered unsorted whole RNA taken from tumor, nontumor lung or frozen PBMC. A single record per CDR3 protein comes from TCRdb applying MiXCR to the 5' RACE reads. This sample has tens of thousands of distinct CDR3 sequences, with more than 7% found just once. In its sample, this clonotype was seen many times. The material was PBMCs, obtained at surgery. The source is a female donor with early-stage non-small cell lung cancer. The chain combines TRBV29-1 with TRBJ2-1; 8 nucleotides line up with TRBD2. The CDR3 nucleotides are TGCAGCGTTGAAGGGGGAGCGGGAGCGGATGAGCAGTTCTTC. It codes for CSVEGGAGADEQFF.